The rows below give T cell receptor beta chains drawn from one sample of a study of T cells in Graves' hyperthyroidism and ophthalmopathy. TCRdb recomputed calls from the multiplex PCR reads with MiXCR, one row per CDR3 protein. In the table there are 550,000 to 600,000 distinct CDR3 sequences, approximately 15% of which are singletons. Source material: blood. Source of these receptors: a woman between 18 and 29 years old with Graves' hyperthyroidism. Each CDR3 is given with its conserved first and last residue. A D gene is named only where the DNA matches it firmly. Not all rows give a size; the values are once, few, many and, for expanded clones, a class.

D gene: .; V gene: TRBV27; J gene: TRBJ2-7; clone size: few; CDR3 protein: CASSWVQAVGEQYF; CDR3 DNA: TGTGCCAGCAGCTGGGTCCAGGCGGTCGGAGAGCAGTACTTC
D gene: TRBD1; V gene: TRBV29-1; J gene: TRBJ1-2; clone size: .; CDR3 protein: CSAGGQGGFSGYTF; CDR3 DNA: TGCAGCGCTGGGGGGCAGGGGGGTTTCAGTGGCTACACCTTC
D gene: .; V gene: TRBV7-8; J gene: TRBJ1-5; clone size: many; CDR3 protein: CASSLGVANQPQHF; CDR3 DNA: TGTGCCAGCAGCTTAGGCGTTGCGAATCAGCCCCAGCATTTT
D gene: TRBD2; V gene: TRBV2; J gene: TRBJ2-3; clone size: .; CDR3 protein: CASSEISARGDTQYF; CDR3 DNA: TGTGCCAGCAGTGAAATCAGCGCGCGGGGGGATACGCAGTATTTT
D gene: TRBD1; V gene: TRBV12-3/TRBV12-4; J gene: TRBJ1-1; clone size: .; CDR3 protein: CASSFAGTGGTEAFF; CDR3 DNA: TGTGCCAGCAGTTTCGCAGGGACAGGGGGCACTGAAGCTTTCTTT
D gene: .; V gene: TRBV10-2; J gene: TRBJ2-4; clone size: few; CDR3 protein: CASSELIAKNIQYF; CDR3 DNA: TGCGCCAGCAGTGAACTGATAGCCAAAAACATTCAGTACTTC
D gene: .; V gene: TRBV4-3; J gene: TRBJ2-3; clone size: .; CDR3 protein: CASSPIVGSTDTQYF; CDR3 DNA: TGCGCCAGCAGCCCAATAGTGGGGTCCACAGATACGCAGTATTTT
D gene: .; V gene: TRBV12-3/TRBV12-4; J gene: TRBJ2-3; clone size: .; CDR3 protein: CASRGTVYTQYF; CDR3 DNA: TGTGCCAGCAGGGGGACTGTTTATACGCAGTATTTT
D gene: .; V gene: TRBV30; J gene: TRBJ1-2; clone size: many; CDR3 protein: CAWSVLRANYGYTF; CDR3 DNA: TGTGCCTGGAGTGTGCTCAGGGCTAACTATGGCTACACCTTC
D gene: TRBD2; V gene: TRBV4-2; J gene: TRBJ2-7; clone size: .; CDR3 protein: CASSQVSSASGSHEQYF; CDR3 DNA: TGTGCCAGCAGCCAAGTGTCCTCGGCTAGCGGGAGCCACGAGCAGTACTTC
D gene: .; V gene: TRBV4-1; J gene: TRBJ1-5; clone size: .; CDR3 protein: CASSLTGSPFEQPQHF; CDR3 DNA: TGCGCCAGCAGCCTCACCGGCTCCCCTTTTGAGCAGCCCCAGCATTTT
D gene: .; V gene: TRBV28; J gene: TRBJ2-7; clone size: .; CDR3 protein: CASSPAGQRKKEQYF; CDR3 DNA: TGTGCCAGCAGTCCAGCGGGCCAACGCAAGAAAGAGCAGTACTTC
D gene: .; V gene: TRBV20-1; J gene: TRBJ2-2; clone size: .; CDR3 protein: CSAREETNTGELFF; CDR3 DNA: TGCAGTGCTAGAGAAGAAACGAACACCGGGGAGCTGTTTTTT
D gene: .; V gene: TRBV10-2; J gene: TRBJ2-1; clone size: few; CDR3 protein: CASSEAGANEQFF; CDR3 DNA: TGCGCCAGCAGTGAGGCAGGGGCCAATGAGCAGTTCTTC
D gene: .; V gene: TRBV20-1; J gene: TRBJ2-5; clone size: few; CDR3 protein: CRALAVQETQYF; CDR3 DNA: TGCAGGGCTCTTGCGGTCCAAGAGACCCAGTACTTC
D gene: .; V gene: TRBV18; J gene: TRBJ2-7; clone size: .; CDR3 protein: CASSPLGQGGYEQYF; CDR3 DNA: TGTGCCAGCTCACCCCTAGGGCAGGGCGGCTACGAGCAGTACTTC
D gene: .; V gene: TRBV27; J gene: TRBJ1-3; clone size: few; CDR3 protein: CASSGGGPGNTIYF; CDR3 DNA: TGTGCCAGCAGTGGCGGGGGACCTGGAAACACCATATATTTT
D gene: .; V gene: TRBV18; J gene: TRBJ2-7; clone size: many; CDR3 protein: CASSEGFAYEQYF; CDR3 DNA: TGTGCCAGCTCGGAGGGGTTCGCATACGAGCAGTACTTC
D gene: TRBD2; V gene: TRBV20-1; J gene: TRBJ2-1; clone size: many; CDR3 protein: CSARSGERYNEQFF; CDR3 DNA: TGCAGTGCTAGAAGCGGGGAGAGGTACAATGAGCAGTTCTTC
D gene: .; V gene: TRBV5-6; J gene: TRBJ2-7; clone size: .; CDR3 protein: CASSPSGGWYEQYF; CDR3 DNA: TGTGCCAGCAGCCCCTCAGGGGGGTGGTACGAGCAGTACTTC